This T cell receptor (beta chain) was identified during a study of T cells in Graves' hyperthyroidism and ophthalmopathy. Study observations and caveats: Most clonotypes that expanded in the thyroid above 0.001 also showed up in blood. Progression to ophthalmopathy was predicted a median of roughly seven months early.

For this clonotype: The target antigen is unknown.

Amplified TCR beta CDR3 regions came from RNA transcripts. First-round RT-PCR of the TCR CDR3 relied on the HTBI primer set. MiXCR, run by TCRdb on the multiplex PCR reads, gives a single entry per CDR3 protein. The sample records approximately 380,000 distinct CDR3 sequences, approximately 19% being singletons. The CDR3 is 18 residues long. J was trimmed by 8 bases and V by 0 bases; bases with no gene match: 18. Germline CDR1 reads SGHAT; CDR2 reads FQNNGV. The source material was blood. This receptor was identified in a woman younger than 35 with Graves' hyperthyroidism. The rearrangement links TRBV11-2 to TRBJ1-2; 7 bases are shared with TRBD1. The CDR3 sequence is CASSLEWGQRGGGYGYTF. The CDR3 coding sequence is TGTGCCAGCAGCTTAGAATGGGGACAGCGAGGAGGGGGCTACGGCTACACCTTC.